The next 19 T cell receptor beta chains were all read from a single sample in a study of blood T cells in healthy people across ages. A sample-barcoded 5' primer and a J-beta primer mix were used in a second PCR of roughly 6 to 11 cycles. TCRdb ran MiXCR on the 5' RACE reads and lists one entry per CDR3 protein. The sample comprises about 1,400,000 distinct CDR3 sequences, roughly 40% of which are singletons, and approximately 7.9% rests with the top ten. The sequenced sample was blood. Source of these receptors: a woman younger than 35 in good health.

Comments on this clonotype: Just one base apart from a much larger clone, this may be a read error. This sequence joins TRBV6-6 and TRBJ2-1, with D possibly TRBD2 on 6 matching bases. Germline CDR1 is MNHNY and CDR2 is SVGAGI (reference sequence). The CDR3 is 16 amino acids. V lost 0 bases, J lost 9 bases, and 18 bases lay in between. DNA for the CDR3: TGTGCCAGCAGTTACTCGGGGACTTGCGGGACGAGTGAGCAGTTCTTC. As protein: CASSYSGTCGTSEQFF.

The chain links TRBV5-1 to TRBJ2-1, with D uncertain. V gave up 0 bases and J gave up 9 bases, with 7 bases separating them. Germline CDR1 and CDR2: SGHRS and YFSETQ. The CDR3 runs to 12 residues. This chain's CDR3 is CASSLELTEQFF. CDR3 bases: TGCGCCAGCAGCTTGGAGTTGACTGAGCAGTTCTTC.

The gene calls are TRBV28 and TRBJ1-2; 10 nucleotides match TRBD1. Germline values: CDR1 MDHEN, CDR2 SYDVKM. V trimming: 3 bases; J trimming: 7 bases; junction bases outside the gene matches: 5. CDR3 size: 14 residues. The DNA for the CDR3 is TGTGCCAGCAGTTTCGGAGACAGGGGGCCTGGCTACACCTTC. Its protein is CASSFGDRGPGYTF.

This clonotype has a handful of counts. The chain uses TRBV6-1 and TRBJ1-5; TRBD1 matches 9 bases. The CDR3 is made up of 17 amino acids. In germline, CDR1 is MNHNS, CDR2 SASEGT. Trimming took 0 bases from V and 4 from J; bases not matched to a gene: 7. The CDR3 spells CASSEAVKTGGNQPQHF. The CDR3, as DNA: TGTGCCAGCAGTGAAGCGGTTAAGACAGGGGGGAATCAGCCCCAGCATTTT.

At least ten counts were recorded for this clonotype. CDR3 DNA: TGCGCCAGCAGCCCCAGGACTTCCTCCGATACGCAGTATTTT. This encodes CASSPRTSSDTQYF. The chain employs TRBV5-1 and TRBJ2-3, with a tentative D call TRBD2 (5 bases). CDR1 and CDR2 (germline): SGHRS, YFSETQ. This CDR3 spans 14 amino acids. Trimming stripped 4 bases from V and 6 bases from J, with 15 bases between.

This clonotype has at least ten counts. The V and J genes are TRBV7-2 and TRBJ2-3; 9 nucleotides line up with TRBD2. The CDR3 spans 19 residues. The germline V gene encodes CDR1 SGHTA and CDR2 FQGNSA. J gave up 0 bases and V 3 bases, and 13 bases lay outside the gene matches. The CDR3 DNA sequence: TGTGCCAGCAGCTTCTTCCCGGGACTAGCCTCGGGTAGCACAGATACGCAGTATTTT. It codes for CASSFFPGLASGSTDTQYF.

The V and J genes are TRBV6-5 and TRBJ2-5; the D gene is possibly TRBD1 (6 bases). The end of the DNA is better explained by TRBJ2-7, so the J call may be wrong. CDR3 length: 15 residues. Germline CDR1 is MNHEY and CDR2 is SVGAGI. CDR3 loop: CASSYIEDSTYEQYF. The CDR3 DNA is TGTGCCAGCAGTTATATCGAGGACAGTACCTACGAGCAGTACTTC.

V usage is TRBV12-3 or TRBV12-4 and J usage is TRBJ1-4; D may be TRBD1 (5 bases). CDR3 size: 14 residues. V lost 3 bases, J lost 8 bases, and 13 bases lay in between. In nucleotides, the CDR3 is TGTGCCAGCAGTTTCACGGACGGGGGGGAAAAACTGTTTTTT. Encoded protein: CASSFTDGGEKLFF.

CDR3 DNA sequence: TGTGCCAGCAGCGTAGCTAGCGGGAGTTTGGTAAATGAGCAGTTCTTC. Translating it yields CASSVASGSLVNEQFF. The V call is TRBV9, the J call TRBJ2-1; 10 nucleotides match TRBD2. The ends lost 0 bases at V and 7 bases at J; junction bases unmatched: 7. The CDR3 has 16 amino acids. In germline, CDR1 is SGDLS, CDR2 YYNGEE.

The rearrangement joins TRBV15 to TRBJ1-1; D call uncertain. Germline V gene data show CDR1 as LNHNV and CDR2 as YYDKDF (reference sequence). The CDR3 is 16 amino acids. The ends were cut back, 0 bases at V and 0 bases at J, with 11 bases in the middle. Here the CDR3 reads CATSRDLAFMNTEAFF. DNA of the CDR3: TGTGCCACCAGCAGAGATCTCGCCTTCATGAACACTGAAGCTTTCTTT. Complete variable domain (other parts from reference TRBV15 and TRBJ1-1): DAMVIQNPRYQVTQFGKPVTLSCSQTLNHNVMYWYQQKSSQAPKLLFHYYDKDFNNEADTPDNFQSRRPNTSFCFLDIRSPGLGDTAMYLCATSRDLAFMNTEAFFGQGTRLTVV.

The rearrangement links TRBV20-1 to TRBJ2-1; TRBD2 matches at 12 bases. The J call may be in error: the DNA end matches TRBJ2-7 better. The CDR3 loop spans 15 amino acids. CDR1 is DFQATT and CDR2 is SNEGSKA in the germline V gene (reference sequence). The CDR3 DNA is TGCAGTGCTAGGATCGGGACTAGCGGGTACAATGAGCAGTACTTC. It translates to CSARIGTSGYNEQYF.

This chain connects TRBV5-1 to TRBJ2-1; unclear D gene. Germline loops: CDR1 SGHRS, CDR2 YFSETQ. This CDR3 contains 17 residues. V lost 0 bases and J 1 base, leaving 14 bases between the germline ends. The CDR3 sequence is CASSLAKSKLSYNEQFF. CDR3 DNA sequence: TGCGCCAGCAGCTTGGCTAAAAGTAAGCTTTCCTACAATGAGCAGTTCTTC.

This chain connects TRBV7-9 to TRBJ2-5, with TRBD2 matching 7 bases. V lost 5 bases to trimming and J lost 2 bases; unmatched junction nucleotides: 8. Germline V CDR1 and CDR2: SEHNR, FQNEAQ (reference sequence). The CDR3 contains 15 residues. This CDR3 is CASSTILAVQETQYF. The DNA of the CDR3 is TGTGCCAGCAGCACAATCCTAGCGGTTCAAGAGACCCAGTACTTC.

The chain carries TRBV18 and TRBJ2-7, with 8 bases aligning to TRBD1. V lost 6 bases to trimming and J lost 3 bases; unmatched junction nucleotides: 10. The germline V gene encodes CDR1 KGHSH and CDR2 LQKENI. The CDR3 spans 15 residues. The CDR3 loop is CASSRGQVVIYEQYF. CDR3 DNA sequence: TGTGCCAGCTCCCGGGGACAGGTAGTTATCTACGAGCAGTACTTC.

The chain links TRBV4-1 to TRBJ1-1; 7 nucleotides align to TRBD1. Germline CDR1 reads MGHRA; CDR2 reads YSYEKL. Unmatched junction bases numbered 18, after V lost 4 bases and J lost 10 bases. The CDR3 covers 16 residues. The CDR3 DNA sequence: TGCGCCAGCAGCCCGATTCTGACAGGGATGTTTCCCCGAGCTTTCTTT. Its translation is CASSPILTGMFPRAFF.

The genes are TRBV5-6 and TRBJ2-4; weak D call: TRBD2 (6 bases). The CDR3 is 16 amino acids. CDR1 is SGHDT and CDR2 is YYEEEE in the germline V gene. Trimming removed 3 bases from V and 13 bases from J, with 26 bases in between. The CDR3 DNA follows: TGTGCCAGCAGCTGGCCCGGGACTCGATATAACAATGAGCAGTACTTC. Translating gives CASSWPGTRYNNEQYF.

This clonotype occurred a few times. This chain connects TRBV7-9 to TRBJ2-3; 9 bases fit TRBD2. The CDR3 runs 16 residues. In germline, CDR1 is SEHNR, CDR2 FQNEAQ (reference sequence). Germline trimming cut 4 bases from V and 4 bases from J; bases unmatched to any gene: 9. This CDR3 is CASSSSGTSNPDTQYF. In DNA form, the CDR3 reads TGTGCCAGCAGCTCTTCCGGGACTAGCAATCCAGATACGCAGTATTTT.

This chain connects TRBV4-1 to TRBJ1-6; D is ambiguous. Trimming pared 1 base from V and 9 bases from J, leaving 10 bases between. The CDR3 is 14 amino acids. Germline CDR1 MGHRA, CDR2 YSYEKL. CDR3 amino acids: CASSQGRNSSPLHF. CDR3 nucleotide sequence: TGCGCCAGCAGCCAAGGCAGGAATAGTTCACCCCTCCACTTT.

In this sample, this clonotype turned up a few times. Here the CDR3 DNA reads TGTGCCAGCAGTCCCCGGACAGAGGAAGCTTTCTTT. It is translated as CASSPRTEEAFF. The rearrangement uses TRBV12-3 or TRBV12-4 and TRBJ1-1; weak D call: TRBD1 (6 bases). V lost 5 bases, J lost 8 bases, and 12 bases lay in between. The CDR3 loop spans 12 amino acids.